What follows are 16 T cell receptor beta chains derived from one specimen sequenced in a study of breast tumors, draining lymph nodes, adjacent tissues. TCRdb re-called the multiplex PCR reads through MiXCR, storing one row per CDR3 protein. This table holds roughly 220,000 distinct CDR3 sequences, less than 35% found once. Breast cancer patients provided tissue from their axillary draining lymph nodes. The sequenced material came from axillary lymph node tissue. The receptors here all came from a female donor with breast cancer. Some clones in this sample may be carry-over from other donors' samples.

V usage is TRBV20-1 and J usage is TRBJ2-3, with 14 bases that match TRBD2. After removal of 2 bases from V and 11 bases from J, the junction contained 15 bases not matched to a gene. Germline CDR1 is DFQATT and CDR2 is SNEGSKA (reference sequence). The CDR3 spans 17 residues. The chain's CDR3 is CSARRQRGLAGDNEQYF. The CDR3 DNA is TGCAGTGCTAGAAGACAACGGGGACTAGCGGGGGACAATGAGCAGTATTTT.

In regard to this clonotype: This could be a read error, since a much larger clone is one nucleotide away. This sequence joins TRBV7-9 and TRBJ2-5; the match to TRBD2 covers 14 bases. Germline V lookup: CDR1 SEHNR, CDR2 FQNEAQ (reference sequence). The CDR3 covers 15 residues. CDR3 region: CASSWGLAGEETQHF. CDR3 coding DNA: TGTGCCAGCAGCTGGGGACTAGCGGGGGAAGAGACCCAGCACTTC.

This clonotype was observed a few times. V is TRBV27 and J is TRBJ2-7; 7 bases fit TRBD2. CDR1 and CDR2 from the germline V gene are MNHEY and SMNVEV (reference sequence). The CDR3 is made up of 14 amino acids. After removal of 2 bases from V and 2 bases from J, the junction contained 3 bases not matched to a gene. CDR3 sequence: CASSLRSGAYEQYF. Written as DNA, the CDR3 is TGTGCCAGCAGTTTAAGGAGCGGGGCCTACGAGCAGTACTTC.

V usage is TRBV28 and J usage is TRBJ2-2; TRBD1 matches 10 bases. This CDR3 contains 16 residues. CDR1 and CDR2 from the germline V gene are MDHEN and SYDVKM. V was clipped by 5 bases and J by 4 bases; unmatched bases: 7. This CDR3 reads CASSTGTGVSTGELFF. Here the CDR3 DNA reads TGTGCCAGCAGTACTGGGACAGGGGTGAGCACCGGGGAGCTGTTTTTT.

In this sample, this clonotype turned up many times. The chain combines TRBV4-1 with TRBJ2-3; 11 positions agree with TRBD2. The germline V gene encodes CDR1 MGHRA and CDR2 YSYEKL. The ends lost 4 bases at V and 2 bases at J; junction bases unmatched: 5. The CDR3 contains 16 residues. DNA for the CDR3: TGCGCCAGCAGCCTCATAGCGGGGGGGACCACAGATACGCAGTATTTT. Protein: CASSLIAGGTTDTQYF.

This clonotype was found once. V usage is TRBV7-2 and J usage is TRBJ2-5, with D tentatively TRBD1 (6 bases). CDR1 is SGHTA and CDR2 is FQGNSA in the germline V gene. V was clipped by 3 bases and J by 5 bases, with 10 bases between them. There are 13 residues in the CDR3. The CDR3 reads CASSFTGSETQYF. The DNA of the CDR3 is TGTGCCAGCAGCTTTACAGGGTCGGAGACCCAGTACTTC. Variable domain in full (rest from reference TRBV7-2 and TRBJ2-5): GAGVSQSPSNKVTEKGKDVELRCDPISGHTALYWYRQSLGQGLEFLIYFQGNSAPDKSGLPSDRFSAERTGGSVSTLTIQRTQQEDSAVYLCASSFTGSETQYFGPGTRLLVL.

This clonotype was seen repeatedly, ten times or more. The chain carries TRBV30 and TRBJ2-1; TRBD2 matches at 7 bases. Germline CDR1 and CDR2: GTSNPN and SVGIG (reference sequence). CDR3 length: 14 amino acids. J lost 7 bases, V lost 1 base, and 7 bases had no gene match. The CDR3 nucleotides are TGTGCCTGGAGTGCCGATGGGGGGGGGAATGAGCAGTTCTTC. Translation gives CAWSADGGGNEQFF.

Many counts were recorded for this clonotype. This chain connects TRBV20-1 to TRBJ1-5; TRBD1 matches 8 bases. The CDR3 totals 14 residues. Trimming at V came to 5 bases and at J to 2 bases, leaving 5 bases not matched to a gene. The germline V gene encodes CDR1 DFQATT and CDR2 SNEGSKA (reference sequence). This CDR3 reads CSADRGFGNQPQHF. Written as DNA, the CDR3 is TGCAGTGCTGACAGGGGTTTCGGCAATCAGCCCCAGCATTTT.

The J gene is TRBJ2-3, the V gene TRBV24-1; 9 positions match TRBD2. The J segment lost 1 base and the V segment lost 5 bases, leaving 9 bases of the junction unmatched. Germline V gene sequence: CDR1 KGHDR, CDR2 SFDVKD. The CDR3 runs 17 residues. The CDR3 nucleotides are TGTGCCACCAGTGCTTCACCCATAGCGGGGGGCACAGATACGCAGTATTTT. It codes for CATSASPIAGGTDTQYF.

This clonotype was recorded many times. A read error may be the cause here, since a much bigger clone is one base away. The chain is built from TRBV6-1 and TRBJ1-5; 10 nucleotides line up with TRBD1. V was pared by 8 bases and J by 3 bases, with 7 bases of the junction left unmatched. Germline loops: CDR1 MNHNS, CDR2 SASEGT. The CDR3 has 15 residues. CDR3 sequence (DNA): TGTGCCAGCTGTCCCGGGACAGGGGCCAATCAGCCCCAGCATTTT. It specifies CASCPGTGANQPQHF.

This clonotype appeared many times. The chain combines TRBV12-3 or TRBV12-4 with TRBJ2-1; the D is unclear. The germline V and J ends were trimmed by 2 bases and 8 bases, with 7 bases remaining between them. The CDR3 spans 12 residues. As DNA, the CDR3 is TGTGCCAGCAGTTTACTACGCGATGAGCAGTTCTTC. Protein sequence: CASSLLRDEQFF.

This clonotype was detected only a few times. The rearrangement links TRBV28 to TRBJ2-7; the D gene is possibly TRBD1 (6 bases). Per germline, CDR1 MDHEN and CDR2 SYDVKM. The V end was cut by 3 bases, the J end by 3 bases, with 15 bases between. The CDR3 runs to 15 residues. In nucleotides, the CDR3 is TGTGCCAGCAGTTTGCCGAGACAGGCACTCTACGAGCAGTACTTC. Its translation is CASSLPRQALYEQYF.

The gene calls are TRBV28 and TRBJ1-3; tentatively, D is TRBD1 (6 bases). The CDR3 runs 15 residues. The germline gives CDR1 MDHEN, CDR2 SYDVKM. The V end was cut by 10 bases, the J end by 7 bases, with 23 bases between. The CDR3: CATTRDNLLGNTIYF. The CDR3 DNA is TGTGCCACCACCCGGGACAATCTATTGGGGAACACCATATATTTT.

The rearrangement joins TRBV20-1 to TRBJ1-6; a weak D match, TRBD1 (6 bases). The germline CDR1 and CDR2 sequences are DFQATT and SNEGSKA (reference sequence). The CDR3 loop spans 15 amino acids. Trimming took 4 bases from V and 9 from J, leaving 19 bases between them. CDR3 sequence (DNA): TGCAGTGCTACGGAGATGGGGGCAGGAGGTTCACCCCTCCACTTT. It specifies CSATEMGAGGSPLHF.

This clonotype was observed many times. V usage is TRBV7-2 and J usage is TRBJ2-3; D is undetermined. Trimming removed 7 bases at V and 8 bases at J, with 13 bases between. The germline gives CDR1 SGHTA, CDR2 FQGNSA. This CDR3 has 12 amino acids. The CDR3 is CASNSSRVTQYF. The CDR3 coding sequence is TGTGCCAGCAACTCTTCGCGTGTTACGCAGTATTTT.

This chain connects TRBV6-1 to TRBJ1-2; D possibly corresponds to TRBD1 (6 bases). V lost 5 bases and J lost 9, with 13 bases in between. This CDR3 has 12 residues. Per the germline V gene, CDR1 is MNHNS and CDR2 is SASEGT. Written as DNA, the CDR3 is TGTGCCAGCAGTTGGACAGAGCCGCGCTACACCTTC. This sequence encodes CASSWTEPRYTF.